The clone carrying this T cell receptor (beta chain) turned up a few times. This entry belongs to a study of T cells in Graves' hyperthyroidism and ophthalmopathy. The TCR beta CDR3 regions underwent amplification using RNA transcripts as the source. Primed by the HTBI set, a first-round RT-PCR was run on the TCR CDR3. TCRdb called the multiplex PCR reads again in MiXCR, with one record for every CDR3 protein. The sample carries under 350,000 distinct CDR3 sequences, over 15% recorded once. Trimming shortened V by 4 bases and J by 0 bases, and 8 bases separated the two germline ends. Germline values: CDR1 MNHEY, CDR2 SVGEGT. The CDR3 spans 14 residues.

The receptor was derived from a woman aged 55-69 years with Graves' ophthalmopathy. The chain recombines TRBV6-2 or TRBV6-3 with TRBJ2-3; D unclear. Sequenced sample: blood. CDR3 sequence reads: CASSSSESTDTQYF. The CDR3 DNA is TGTGCCAGCAGTTCCTCAGAGAGCACAGATACGCAGTATTTT.